The entry that follows covers one T cell receptor (beta chain) sequence. The V end lost 5 bases, the J end lost 2 bases, and 9 bases lay between the germline ends. The germline V gene encodes CDR1 SGHTA and CDR2 FQGNSA. CDR3 size: 13 residues. The protocol was immunoSEQ multiplex PCR, while the TCRdb copy is restricted to in-frame clones and leaves out a portion. Among over 1.5 million clones, around 98% were seen once, and the ten largest hold roughly 0.45%. The data were obtained in a study of shared clonotypes between healthy human individuals. This TCR was recovered from a man younger than 45 in good health. Sequencing was carried out using naive CD4+ T cells sorted from blood. Subset: CD45RA+ positively selected. The J gene is TRBJ1-2, the V gene TRBV7-2; D not resolved. CDR3 nucleotide sequence: TGTGCCAGCAGCCCGGGGTACAACTATGGCTACACCTTC. Translated: CASSPGYNYGYTF.